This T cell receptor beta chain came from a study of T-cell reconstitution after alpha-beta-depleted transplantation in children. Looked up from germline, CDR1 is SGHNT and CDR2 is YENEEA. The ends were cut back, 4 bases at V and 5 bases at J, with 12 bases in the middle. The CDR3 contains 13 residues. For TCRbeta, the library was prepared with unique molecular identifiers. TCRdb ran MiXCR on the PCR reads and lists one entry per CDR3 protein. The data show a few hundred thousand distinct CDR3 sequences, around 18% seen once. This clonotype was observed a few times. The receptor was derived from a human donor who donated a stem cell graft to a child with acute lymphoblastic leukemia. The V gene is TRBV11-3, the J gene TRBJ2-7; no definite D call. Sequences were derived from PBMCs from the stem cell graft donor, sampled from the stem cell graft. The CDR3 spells CASSSRTGHEQYF. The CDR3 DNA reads TGTGCCAGCAGCTCTCGAACGGGCCACGAGCAGTACTTC.